This is a list of T cell receptor beta chains from one sample in a study of T-cell reconstitution after alpha-beta-depleted transplantation in children. TCRdb passed the PCR reads through MiXCR, listing each CDR3 protein once. In the table there are 25,000 to 35,000 distinct CDR3 sequences, approximately 6.9% of which are singletons. Here the sequenced sample was peripheral blood, taken 60 days after TCRalphabeta/CD19-depleted stem cell transplant. These receptors were taken from a child under two years old who had a stem cell transplant for acute myeloid leukemia, so the T cells may come from the graft donor. CDR3s include the opening cysteine and the closing phenylalanine or tryptophan. Each record gives: V gene, D gene, J gene, CDR3 protein. A D gene is named only where the DNA matches it firmly.

V: TRBV25-1; D: TRBD1; J: TRBJ1-3; CDR3: CASGQGRNTIYF
V: TRBV30; D: TRBD2; J: TRBJ2-1; CDR3: CAWSSPGLAGGLEQFF
V: TRBV7-9; D: TRBD2; J: TRBJ2-5; CDR3: CASALKKRGETQYF
V: TRBV30; D: TRBD2; J: TRBJ2-1; CDR3: CAWSVKAGRGNEQFF
V: TRBV12-3/TRBV12-4; D: -; J: TRBJ1-2; CDR3: CASTLPGGGYGYTF
V: TRBV27; D: -; J: TRBJ1-2; CDR3: CASSWGGNYGYTF
V: TRBV4-2; D: -; J: TRBJ1-3; CDR3: CASSQVDLAWENTIYF
V: TRBV3-1; D: -; J: TRBJ1-2; CDR3: CAICLSPRVIYGYTF
V: TRBV9; D: TRBD1; J: TRBJ2-7; CDR3: CASSASGTAGNEQYF
V: TRBV28; D: -; J: TRBJ2-7; CDR3: CASSLFHIREEQYF
V: TRBV6-5; D: TRBD1; J: TRBJ2-5; CDR3: CASTSTGGLGETQYF
V: TRBV7-2; D: -; J: TRBJ2-5; CDR3: CASSLGTGSLETQYF
V: TRBV4-3; D: TRBD1; J: TRBJ2-7; CDR3: CASSQIQGRDEQYF
V: TRBV6-5; D: TRBD1; J: TRBJ2-2; CDR3: CASSYPRGQPGELFF
V: TRBV6-2/TRBV6-3; D: TRBD1; J: TRBJ1-5; CDR3: CASSNRDRGNQPQHF
V: TRBV28; D: -; J: TRBJ2-7; CDR3: CASSFRGWGQKGPYEQYF
V: TRBV12-3/TRBV12-4; D: -; J: TRBJ2-7; CDR3: CASSLTPQGYEQYF
V: TRBV9; D: -; J: TRBJ2-7; CDR3: CASSVDAGRGREQYF
V: TRBV6-6; D: TRBD2; J: TRBJ2-7; CDR3: CASSLADYEQYF
V: TRBV3-1; D: TRBD1; J: TRBJ1-1; CDR3: CASRPDRGSEAFF
V: TRBV7-9; D: TRBD1; J: TRBJ2-1; CDR3: CASSSPTGFVKDEQFF
V: TRBV19; D: -; J: TRBJ2-3; CDR3: CASSIPGTRDTQYF
V: TRBV28; D: -; J: TRBJ2-3; CDR3: CASSPRALSDTQYF
V: TRBV7-4; D: -; J: TRBJ2-1; CDR3: CTFCPGALPRALVNEQFF
V: TRBV20-1; D: -; J: TRBJ2-7; CDR3: CSASDYEQYF
V: TRBV24-1; D: -; J: TRBJ1-1; CDR3: CATSDSGQRTEAFF
V: TRBV20-1; D: TRBD1; J: TRBJ2-4; CDR3: CSASGTGGYIQYF
V: TRBV28; D: -; J: TRBJ1-5; CDR3: CASSFFAYSNQPQHF
V: TRBV12-3/TRBV12-4; D: -; J: TRBJ2-2; CDR3: CASVGQTNTGELFF
V: TRBV10-3; D: -; J: TRBJ2-1; CDR3: CAIRRTPWGQFF
V: TRBV29-1; D: -; J: TRBJ2-7; CDR3: CSVAGTSNGYEQYF